This is a list of T cell receptor beta chains from one sample in a study of cytomegalovirus exposure and HLA in healthy donors. Generated by immunoSEQ multiplex PCR, the TCRdb table keeps only in-frame clones and is missing some. Here the sample spans 90,000 or so clones, 80% to 90% being singletons. Sequencing was carried out using PBMCs. Receptor source: a man aged 30 to 39 in good health and CMV-seropositive. Both conserved end residues are part of each CDR3.

TRBJ2-1,TRBV4-2,CASSHGTSEYNEQFF
TRBJ2-1,TRBV29-1,CSVERGSSEYNEQFF
TRBJ1-3,TRBV5-1,CASREQSSSGNTIYF
TRBJ1-1,TRBV27,CASSLLGQGNTEAFF
TRBJ2-2,TRBV29-1,CSVDTWATGELFF
TRBJ2-4,TRBV18,CASSLGPDIKNIQYF
TRBJ2-1,TRBV30,CAWSVLRYNEQFF
TRBJ1-5,TRBV10-3,CAISESKSQTGQPQHF
TRBJ1-1,TRBV2,CASSDGRQGDTEAFF
TRBJ1-4,TRBV29-1,CSAGQMATNEKLFF
TRBJ2-7,TRBV7-9,CASSRLAGGTHEQYF
TRBJ1-1,TRBV15,CATRGDQAEAFF
TRBJ2-1,TRBV7-2,CASSPLTSGGYNEQFF
TRBJ1-2,TRBV2,CASSPTGYGYTF
TRBJ2-1,TRBV28,CASSLKAVSEQFF
TRBJ2-2,TRBV28,CASTRQTNTGELFF
TRBJ1-1,TRBV5-1,CASSLGSLNTEAFF
TRBJ1-6,TRBV28,CASTTGTSNSPLHF
TRBJ2-1,TRBV13,CASSFINRDTNEQFF
TRBJ2-5,TRBV27,CASGLLGLETQYF
TRBJ1-2,TRBV6-5,CASSYVRDRGSYGYTF
TRBJ2-1,TRBV15,CATQLAGVSNEQFF
TRBJ2-1,TRBV18,CASSPGGGNNEQFF
TRBJ1-6,TRBV10-3,CAIRGGQGLSNSPLHF
TRBJ1-5,TRBV7-9,CASSPSTGHSNQPQHF
TRBJ2-7,TRBV10-2,CASRLAGPTYEQYF
-,TRBV5-6,CASSLTRGLAHEQYF
TRBJ2-5,TRBV5-8,CASRLRPTGTSEGEYF
TRBJ1-1,TRBV5-1,CASSFYRNTEAFF
TRBJ2-7,TRBV5-1,CASSRMPGQGAAGSYEQYF
TRBJ2-7,TRBV10-3,CAISVAGNPPYEQYF
TRBJ2-3,TRBV29-1,CSVKDTQYF
TRBJ2-7,TRBV5-1,CASSLVTSGGLGDEQYF
TRBJ1-1,TRBV5-1,CASSLRVSARNTEAFF
TRBJ2-6,TRBV28,CASSFIVGAQGANVLTF
TRBJ2-7,TRBV7-9,CASVDGLYEQYF
TRBJ2-4,TRBV19,CASSISTSGTPGIQYF
TRBJ1-1,TRBV14,CASSPLGGGGTEAFF
TRBJ2-7,TRBV2,CATGRTVPNYEQYF
TRBJ2-5,TRBV7-9,CSSSLGPRLGETQYF
TRBJ2-6,TRBV6-1,CASSDMTGWTTGANVLTF
TRBJ2-1,TRBV10-3,CAISELGVGTSAHNEQFF
TRBJ2-7,TRBV27,CATGKGVSYEQYF
TRBJ2-2,TRBV29-1,CSVGELAGGITGELFF
TRBJ2-5,TRBV11-3,CASSSRDRGETQYF
TRBJ2-7,TRBV11-3,CASSSGLPDEQYF
-,TRBV7-8,CASSLVEGYEQYF
TRBJ1-5,TRBV12-5,CASGLETGEKPQHF
TRBJ2-2,TRBV5-1,CASSFSGTNTGELFF
TRBJ2-1,TRBV7-6,CASSILGTQGTGNLYNEQFF
TRBJ2-7,TRBV2,CASSLDRDYEQYF
TRBJ2-5,TRBV23-1,CASRQGLLAQYF
TRBJ1-5,TRBV15,CATSNPRGLGNQPQHF
TRBJ1-2,TRBV5-5,CASSQTWDTTEGYTF
TRBJ1-1,TRBV30,CASRGQNTEAFF
TRBJ2-7,TRBV7-2,CASSLSTGSSYEQYF
TRBJ1-2,TRBV30,CAWSVQKGAYGYTF
TRBJ1-5,TRBV6-5,CASAAGPNQPQHF
TRBJ1-1,TRBV28,CASSPQAIGLFGGTEAFF
TRBJ1-6,TRBV4-1,CASSQDGHTWVNNSPLHF